The rows below give T cell receptor beta chains drawn from one sample of a study of shared clonotypes between healthy human individuals. Assay: immunoSEQ multiplex PCR; the TCRdb copy retains only in-frame clones and omits some. The sample has over 2 million clones; around 92% are singletons. The sequencing input was naive CD4+ T cells from PBMCs. All receptors derive from a man between 18 and 35 years old in good health. Some clones in this sample may be carry-over from other donors' samples. Each CDR3 is given with its conserved first and last residue. Clone size is given for some rows only: seen once, a few or many times, or a class if the clone is expanded.

>once|TRBV9
CASSPFRAYSGANVLTF
>NA|TRBV5-1
CASSLDAVYEQYF
>NA|TRBV2
CASSVRLAGGIRETQYF
>NA|TRBV7-8
CASSLGTDNYGYTF
>NA|TRBV7-3
CASSLSGQGTDTQYF
>NA|TRBV19
CASSLGLAGVDEQFF
>NA|TRBV5-4
CASSFQQPINYGYTF
>NA|TRBV5-4
CASSRPGVGGYTF
>NA|TRBV6-1
CASSERLQTNYGYTF
>few|TRBV28
CASGVHGEAFF
>few|TRBV30
CAWSVRADNQPQHF
>NA|TRBV11-2
CASSFGRIPTNEQFF
>NA|TRBV5-1
CASSSRALQGTNEKLFF
>NA|TRBV19
CASSISGNQPQHF
>NA|TRBV5-1
CASSETGASTLHF
>NA|TRBV2
CASSEATQGIGYTF
>NA|TRBV18
CASSPVAGGNQPQHF